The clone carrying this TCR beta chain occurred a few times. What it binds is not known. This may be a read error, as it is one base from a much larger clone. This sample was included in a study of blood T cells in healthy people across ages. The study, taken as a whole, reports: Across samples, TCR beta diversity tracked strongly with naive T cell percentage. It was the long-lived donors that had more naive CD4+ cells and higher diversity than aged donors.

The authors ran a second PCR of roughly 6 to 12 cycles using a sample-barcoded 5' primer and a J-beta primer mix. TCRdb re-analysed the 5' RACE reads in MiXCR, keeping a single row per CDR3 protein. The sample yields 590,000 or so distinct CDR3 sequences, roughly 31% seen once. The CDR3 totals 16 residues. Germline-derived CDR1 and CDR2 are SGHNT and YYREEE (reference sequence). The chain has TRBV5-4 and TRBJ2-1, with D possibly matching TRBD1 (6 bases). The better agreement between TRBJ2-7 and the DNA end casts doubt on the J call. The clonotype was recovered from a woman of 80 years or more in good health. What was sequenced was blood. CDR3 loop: CASSLGGRSPYNEQYF. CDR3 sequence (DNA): TGTGCCAGCAGCTTGGGGGGGCGGTCCCCCTACAATGAGCAGTACTTC.